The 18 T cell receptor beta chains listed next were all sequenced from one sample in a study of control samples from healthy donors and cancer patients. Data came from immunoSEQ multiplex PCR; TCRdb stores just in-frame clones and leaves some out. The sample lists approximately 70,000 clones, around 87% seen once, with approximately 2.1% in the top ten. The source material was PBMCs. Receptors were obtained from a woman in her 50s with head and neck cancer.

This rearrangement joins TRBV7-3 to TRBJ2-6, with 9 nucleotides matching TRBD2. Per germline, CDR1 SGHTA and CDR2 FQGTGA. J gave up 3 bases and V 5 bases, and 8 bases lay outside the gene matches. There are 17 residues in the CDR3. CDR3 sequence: CASSPAAGGSGANVLTF. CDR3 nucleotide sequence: TGTGCCAGCAGCCCGGCAGCGGGGGGTAGTGGGGCCAACGTCCTGACTTTC.

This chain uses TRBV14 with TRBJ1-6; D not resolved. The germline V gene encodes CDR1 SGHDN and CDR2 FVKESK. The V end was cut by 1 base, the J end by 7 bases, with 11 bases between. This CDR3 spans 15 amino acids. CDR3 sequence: CASSQAAGVNSPLHF. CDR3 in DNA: TGTGCCAGCAGCCAAGCAGCAGGTGTCAATTCACCCCTCCACTTT.

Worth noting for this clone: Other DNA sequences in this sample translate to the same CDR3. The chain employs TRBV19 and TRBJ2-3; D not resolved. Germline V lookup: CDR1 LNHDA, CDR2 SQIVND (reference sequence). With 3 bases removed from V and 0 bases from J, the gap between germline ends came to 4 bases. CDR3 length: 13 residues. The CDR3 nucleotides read TGTGCCAGTAGTATTGGGAGCACAGATACGCAGTATTTT. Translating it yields CASSIGSTDTQYF.

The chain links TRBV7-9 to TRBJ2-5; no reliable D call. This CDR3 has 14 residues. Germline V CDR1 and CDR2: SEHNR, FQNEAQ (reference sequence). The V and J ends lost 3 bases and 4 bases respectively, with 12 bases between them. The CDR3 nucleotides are TGTGCCAGCAGCTTGGGTAGTTTTGGAGAGACCCAGTACTTC. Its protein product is CASSLGSFGETQYF.

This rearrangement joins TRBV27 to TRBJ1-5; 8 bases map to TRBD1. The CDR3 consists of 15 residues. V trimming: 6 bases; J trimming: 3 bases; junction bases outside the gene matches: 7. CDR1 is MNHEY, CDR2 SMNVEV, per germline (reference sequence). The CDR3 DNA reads TGTGCCAGCAGACCTACAGGGGGACCCAATCAGCCCCAGCATTTT. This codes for CASRPTGGPNQPQHF.

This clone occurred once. CDR3 residues: CASIPGTGFVSNQPQHF. The CDR3 nucleotides are TGTGCCAGTATACCCGGGACAGGGTTTGTTAGCAATCAGCCCCAGCATTTT. This rearrangement joins TRBV19 to TRBJ1-5, with 9 bases lining up with TRBD1. Germline V lookup: CDR1 LNHDA, CDR2 SQIVND (reference sequence). J lost 0 bases, V lost 7 bases, and 10 bases had no gene match. The CDR3 spans 17 residues.

CDR3 in amino acids: CASSQDSVGLAGINQPQHF. For the CDR3, the DNA is TGTGCCAGCAGCCAAGATTCTGTGGGTCTAGCAGGGATCAATCAGCCCCAGCATTTT. This chain links TRBV4-2 with TRBJ1-5, with a possible D match to TRBD1 (5 bases). The V end was cut by 0 bases, the J end by 3 bases, with 21 bases between. Per the germline V gene, CDR1 is LGHNA and CDR2 is YNFKEQ. The CDR3 extends over 19 amino acids.

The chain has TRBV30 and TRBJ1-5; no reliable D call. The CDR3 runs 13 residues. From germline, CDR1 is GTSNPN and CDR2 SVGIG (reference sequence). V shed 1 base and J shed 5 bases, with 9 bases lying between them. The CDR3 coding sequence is TGTGCCTGGAGTGGCCCTACCGATCAGCCCCAGCATTTT. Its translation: CAWSGPTDQPQHF.

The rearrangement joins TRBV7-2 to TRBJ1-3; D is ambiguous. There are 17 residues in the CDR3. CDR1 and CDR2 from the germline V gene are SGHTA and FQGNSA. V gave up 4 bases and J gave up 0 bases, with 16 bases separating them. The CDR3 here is CASSSPVRPFSGNTIYF. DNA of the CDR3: TGTGCCAGCAGCTCCCCTGTCAGGCCGTTCTCTGGAAACACCATATATTTT.

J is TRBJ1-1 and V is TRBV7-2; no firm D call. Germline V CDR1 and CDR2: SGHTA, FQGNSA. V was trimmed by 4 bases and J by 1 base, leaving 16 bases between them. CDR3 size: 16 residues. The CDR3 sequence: CASSSDRAHGNTEAFF. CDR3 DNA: TGTGCCAGCAGCTCCGACCGGGCCCATGGGAACACTGAAGCTTTCTTT.

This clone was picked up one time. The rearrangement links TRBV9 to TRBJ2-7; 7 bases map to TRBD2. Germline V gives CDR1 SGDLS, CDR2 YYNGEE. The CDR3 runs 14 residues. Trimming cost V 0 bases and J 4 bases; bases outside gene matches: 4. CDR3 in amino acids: CASSVGAGFYEQYF. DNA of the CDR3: TGTGCCAGCAGCGTAGGAGCGGGGTTTTACGAGCAGTACTTC.

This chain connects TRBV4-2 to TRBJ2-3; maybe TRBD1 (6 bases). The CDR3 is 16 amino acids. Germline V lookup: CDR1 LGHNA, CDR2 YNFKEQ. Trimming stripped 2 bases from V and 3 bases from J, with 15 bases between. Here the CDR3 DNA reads TGTGCCAGCAGCCAAAACAGGGCAGAGGGTACAGATACGCAGTATTTT. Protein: CASSQNRAEGTDTQYF.

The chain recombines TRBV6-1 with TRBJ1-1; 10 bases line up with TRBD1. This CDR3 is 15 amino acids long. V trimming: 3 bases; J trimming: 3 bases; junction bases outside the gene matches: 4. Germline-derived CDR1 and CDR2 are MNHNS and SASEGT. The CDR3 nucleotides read TGTGCCAGCAGTGACAGGACAGGGGGGCACACTGAAGCTTTCTTT. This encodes CASSDRTGGHTEAFF.

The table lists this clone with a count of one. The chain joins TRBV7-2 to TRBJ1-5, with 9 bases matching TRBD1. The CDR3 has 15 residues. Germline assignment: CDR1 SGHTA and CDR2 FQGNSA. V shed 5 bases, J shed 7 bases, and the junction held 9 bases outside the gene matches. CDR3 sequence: CASSAILGTGQPQHF. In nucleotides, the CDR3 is TGTGCCAGCAGCGCGATCCTCGGGACAGGGCAGCCCCAGCATTTT.

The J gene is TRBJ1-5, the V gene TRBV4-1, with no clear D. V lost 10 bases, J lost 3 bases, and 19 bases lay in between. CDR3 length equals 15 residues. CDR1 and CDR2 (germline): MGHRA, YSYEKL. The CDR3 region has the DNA TGCGCCAACAGAGAGACCGCCGTTCTCAATCAGCCCCAGCATTTT. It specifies CANRETAVLNQPQHF.

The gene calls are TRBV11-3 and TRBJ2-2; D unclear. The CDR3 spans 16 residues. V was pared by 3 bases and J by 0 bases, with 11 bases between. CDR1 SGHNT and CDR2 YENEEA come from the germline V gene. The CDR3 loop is CASSLSAVTNTGELFF. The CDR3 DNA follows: TGTGCCAGCAGCTTGTCTGCCGTCACGAACACCGGGGAGCTGTTTTTT.

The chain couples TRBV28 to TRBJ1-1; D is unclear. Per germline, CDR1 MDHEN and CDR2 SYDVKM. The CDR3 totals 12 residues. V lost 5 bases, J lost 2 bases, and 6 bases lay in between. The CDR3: CASSRGNTEAFF. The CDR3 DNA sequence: TGTGCCAGCAGTCGCGGAAACACTGAAGCTTTCTTT.

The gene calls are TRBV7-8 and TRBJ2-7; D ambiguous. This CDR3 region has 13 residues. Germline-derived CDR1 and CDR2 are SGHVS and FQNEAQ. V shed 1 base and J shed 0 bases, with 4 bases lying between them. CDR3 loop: CASSLDSSYEQYF. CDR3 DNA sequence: TGTGCCAGCAGCTTAGACAGCTCCTACGAGCAGTACTTC.